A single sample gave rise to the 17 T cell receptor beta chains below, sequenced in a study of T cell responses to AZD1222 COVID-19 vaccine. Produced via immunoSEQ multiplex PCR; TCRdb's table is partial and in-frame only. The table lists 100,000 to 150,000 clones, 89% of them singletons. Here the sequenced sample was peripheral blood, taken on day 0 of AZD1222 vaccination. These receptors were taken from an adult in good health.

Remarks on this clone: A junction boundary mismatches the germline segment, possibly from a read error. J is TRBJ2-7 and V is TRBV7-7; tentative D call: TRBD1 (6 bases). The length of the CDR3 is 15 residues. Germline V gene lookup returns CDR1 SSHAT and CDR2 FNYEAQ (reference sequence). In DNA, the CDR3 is TGTGCTAGCAGCTGGGGTGGGACACCGACCTACGAGCAGTACTTC. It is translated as CASSWGGTPTYEQYF.

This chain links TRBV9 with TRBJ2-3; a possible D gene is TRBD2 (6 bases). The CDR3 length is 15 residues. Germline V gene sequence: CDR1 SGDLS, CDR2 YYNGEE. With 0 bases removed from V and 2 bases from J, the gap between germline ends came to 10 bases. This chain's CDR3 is CASSVAGVITDTQYF. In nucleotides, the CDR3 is TGTGCCAGCAGCGTAGCGGGAGTGATCACAGATACGCAGTATTTT.

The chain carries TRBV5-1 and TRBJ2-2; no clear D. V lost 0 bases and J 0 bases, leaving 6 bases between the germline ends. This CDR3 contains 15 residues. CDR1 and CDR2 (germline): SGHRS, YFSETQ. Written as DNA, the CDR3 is TGCGCCAGCAGCTTGGGAGACACGAACACCGGGGAGCTGTTTTTT. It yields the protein CASSLGDTNTGELFF.

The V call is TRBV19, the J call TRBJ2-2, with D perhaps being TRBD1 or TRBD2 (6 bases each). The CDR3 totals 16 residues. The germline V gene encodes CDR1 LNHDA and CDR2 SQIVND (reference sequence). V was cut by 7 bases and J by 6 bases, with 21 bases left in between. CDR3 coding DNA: TGTGCCAGTACCCCGGGGGCTAGAGGGGTACCCGGGGAGCTGTTTTTT. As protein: CASTPGARGVPGELFF.

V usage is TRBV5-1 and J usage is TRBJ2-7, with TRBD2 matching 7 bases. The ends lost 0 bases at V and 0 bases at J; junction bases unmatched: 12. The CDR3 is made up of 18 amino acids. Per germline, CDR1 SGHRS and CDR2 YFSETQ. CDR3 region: CASSLAVLGLSDSYEQYF. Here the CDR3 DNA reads TGCGCCAGCAGCTTGGCCGTGTTGGGACTATCTGACTCCTACGAGCAGTACTTC.

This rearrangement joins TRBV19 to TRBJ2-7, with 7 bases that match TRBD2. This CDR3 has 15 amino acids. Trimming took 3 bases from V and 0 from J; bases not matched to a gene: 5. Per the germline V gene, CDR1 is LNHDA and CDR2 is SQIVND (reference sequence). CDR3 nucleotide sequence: TGTGCCAGTAGTATCCACCGGGACTACTCCTACGAGCAGTACTTC. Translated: CASSIHRDYSYEQYF.

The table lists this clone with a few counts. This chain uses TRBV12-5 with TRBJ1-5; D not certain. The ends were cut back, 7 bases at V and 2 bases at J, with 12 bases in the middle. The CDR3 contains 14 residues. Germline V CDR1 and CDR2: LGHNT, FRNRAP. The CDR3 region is CASALGGGNQPQHF. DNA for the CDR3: TGTGCTAGTGCACTCGGTGGGGGCAATCAGCCCCAGCATTTT.

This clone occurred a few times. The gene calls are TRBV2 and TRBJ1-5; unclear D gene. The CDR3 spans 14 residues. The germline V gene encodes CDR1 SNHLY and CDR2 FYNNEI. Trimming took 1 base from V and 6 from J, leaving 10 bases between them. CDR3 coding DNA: TGTGCCAGCAGTGAAGTTGGCCTAGGTCAGCCCCAGCATTTT. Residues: CASSEVGLGQPQHF.

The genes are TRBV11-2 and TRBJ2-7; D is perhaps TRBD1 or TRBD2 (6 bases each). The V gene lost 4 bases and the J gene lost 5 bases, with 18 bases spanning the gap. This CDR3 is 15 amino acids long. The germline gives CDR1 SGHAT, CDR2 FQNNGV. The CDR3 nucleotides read TGTGCCAGCAGCTCCCGGGACTGGGGACAAGACGAGCAGTACTTC. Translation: CASSSRDWGQDEQYF.

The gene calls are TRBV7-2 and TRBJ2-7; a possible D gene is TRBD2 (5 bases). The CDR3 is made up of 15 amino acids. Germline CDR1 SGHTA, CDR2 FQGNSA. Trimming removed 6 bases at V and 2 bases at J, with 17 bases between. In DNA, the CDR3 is TGTGCCAGCAGTTCTACCGGGGTAGGCACCTACGAGCAGTACTTC. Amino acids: CASSSTGVGTYEQYF. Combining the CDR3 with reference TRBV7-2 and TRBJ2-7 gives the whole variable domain GAGVSQSPSNKVTEKGKDVELRCDPISGHTALYWYRQSLGQGLEFLIYFQGNSAPDKSGLPSDRFSAERTGGSVSTLTIQRTQQEDSAVYLCASSSTGVGTYEQYFGPGTRLTVT.

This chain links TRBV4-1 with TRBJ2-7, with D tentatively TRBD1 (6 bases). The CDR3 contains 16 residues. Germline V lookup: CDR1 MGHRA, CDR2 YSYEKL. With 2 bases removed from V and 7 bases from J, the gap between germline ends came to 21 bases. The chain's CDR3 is CASSQSDSRYREEQYF. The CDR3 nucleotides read TGCGCCAGCAGCCAAAGCGACTCAAGATACAGGGAGGAGCAGTACTTC.

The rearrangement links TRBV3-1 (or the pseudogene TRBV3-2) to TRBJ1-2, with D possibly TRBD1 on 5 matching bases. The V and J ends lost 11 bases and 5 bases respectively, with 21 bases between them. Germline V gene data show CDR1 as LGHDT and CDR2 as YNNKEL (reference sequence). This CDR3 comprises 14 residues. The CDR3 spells CACRPRGELYGYTF. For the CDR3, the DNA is TGTGCCTGCCGCCCCCGGGGGGAATTGTATGGCTACACCTTC.

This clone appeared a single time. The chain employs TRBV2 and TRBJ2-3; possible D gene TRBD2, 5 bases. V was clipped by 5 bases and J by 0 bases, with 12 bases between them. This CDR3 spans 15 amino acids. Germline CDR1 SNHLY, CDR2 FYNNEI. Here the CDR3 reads CASSWTLFSTDTQYF. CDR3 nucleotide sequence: TGTGCCAGCAGTTGGACTCTCTTTAGCACAGATACGCAGTATTTT.

The CDR3 bases are TGTGCCACCAGTGATTTGCCTGACAGGGTGGATGGCTACACCTTC. It specifies CATSDLPDRVDGYTF. The genes are TRBV24-1 and TRBJ1-2; 7 bases map to TRBD1. This CDR3 comprises 15 residues. V shed 0 bases and J 6 bases; nucleotides not matched to a gene: 6. The germline V gene has CDR1 KGHDR and CDR2 SFDVKD.

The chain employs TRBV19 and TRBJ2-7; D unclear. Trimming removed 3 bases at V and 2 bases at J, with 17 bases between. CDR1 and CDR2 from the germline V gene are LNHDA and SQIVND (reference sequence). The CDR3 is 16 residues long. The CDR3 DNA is TGTGCCAGTAGTATTGGTTTGGAGACTCCGGCCTACGAGCAGTACTTC. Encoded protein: CASSIGLETPAYEQYF.

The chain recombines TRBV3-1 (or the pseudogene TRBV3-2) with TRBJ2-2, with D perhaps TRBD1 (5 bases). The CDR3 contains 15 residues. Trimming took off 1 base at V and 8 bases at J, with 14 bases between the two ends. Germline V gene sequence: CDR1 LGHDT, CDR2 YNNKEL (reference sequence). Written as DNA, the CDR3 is TGTGCCAGCAGCCAAGGGACACCCGGTGCTGGGGAGCTGTTTTTT. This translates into CASSQGTPGAGELFF.

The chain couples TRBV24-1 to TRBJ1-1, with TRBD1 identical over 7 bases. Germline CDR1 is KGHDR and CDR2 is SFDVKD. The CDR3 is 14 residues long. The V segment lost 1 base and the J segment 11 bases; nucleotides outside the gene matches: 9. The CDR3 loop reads CATSDFRQGTPAFF. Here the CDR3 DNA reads TGTGCCACCAGTGATTTTAGACAGGGAACCCCGGCTTTCTTT.